This T cell receptor beta chain comes out of a study of identical twins. CDR1 and CDR2 (germline): SQVTM, ANQGSEA. Trimming left V 3 bases short and J 1 base short, with 8 bases between. This CDR3 has 13 residues. A universal primer site came from template switching; cDNA carried unique molecular identifiers. TCRdb independently ran MiXCR on the 5' RACE reads; one entry per CDR3 protein. Of a few hundred thousand distinct CDR3 sequences listed, 10% to 15% are singletons. This clonotype was seen a handful of times. Another study also made use of these data, one on yellow fever vaccine responses in identical twins.

This chain connects TRBV29-1 to TRBJ2-3; D might be TRBD1 or TRBD2, each matching 5 bases. The sequencing input was memory (CD45RO+) T cells sorted from blood. This TCR derives from a woman aged 18-29 years in good health. Here the CDR3 reads CSVDQGGTDTQYF. DNA of the CDR3: TGCAGCGTTGATCAGGGAGGCACAGATACGCAGTATTTT.